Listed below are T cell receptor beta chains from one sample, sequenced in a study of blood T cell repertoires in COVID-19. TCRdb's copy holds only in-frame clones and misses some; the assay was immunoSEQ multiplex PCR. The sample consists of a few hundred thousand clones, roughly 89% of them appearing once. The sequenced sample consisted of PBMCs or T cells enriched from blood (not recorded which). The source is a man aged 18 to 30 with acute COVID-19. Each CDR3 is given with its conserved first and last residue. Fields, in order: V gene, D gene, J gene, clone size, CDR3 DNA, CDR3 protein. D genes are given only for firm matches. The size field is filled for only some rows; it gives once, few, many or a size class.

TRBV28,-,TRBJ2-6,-,TGTGCCAGCAGCCTGGAGGGGGCCGGCACTGGGGCCAACGTCCTGACTTTC,CASSLEGAGTGANVLTF
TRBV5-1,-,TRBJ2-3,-,TGCGCCAGCAAGGCGGGCCTCACAGATACGCAGTATTTT,CASKAGLTDTQYF
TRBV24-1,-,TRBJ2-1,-,TGTGCCACCAGTGAAGGGGGCGGAGGGAGTTACAATGAGCAGTTCTTC,CATSEGGGGSYNEQFF
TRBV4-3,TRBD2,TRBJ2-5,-,TGCGCCAGCAGCCAGGGGACTAGCGGGAGAGAGACCCAGTACTTC,CASSQGTSGRETQYF
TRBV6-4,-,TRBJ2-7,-,TGTGCCAGCATAGAATCCTACGAGCAGTACTTC,CASIESYEQYF
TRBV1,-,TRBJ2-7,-,TGCACCAGCAGCCAAGCGCGTGCGGGTACCTACGAGCAGTACTTC,CTSSQARAGTYEQYF
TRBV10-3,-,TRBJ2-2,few,TGTGCCATCAGTGGAGGTTCGGGGGAGAGCAGGGCCGGGGAGCTGTTTTTT,CAISGGSGESRAGELFF
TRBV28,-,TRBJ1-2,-,TGTGCCAGCAGTCCCGGTCTCTCCGTAGCTAACTATGGCTACACCTTC,CASSPGLSVANYGYTF
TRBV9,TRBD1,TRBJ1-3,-,TGTGCCAGCAGCGTAGTAGGGGCAGGGGGCTCTGGAAACACCATATATTTT,CASSVVGAGGSGNTIYF
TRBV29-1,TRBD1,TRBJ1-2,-,TGCAGCGTGGGGGACAGGGCAGGCTACACCTTC,CSVGDRAGYTF